The table lists the clone carrying this TCR beta chain with a few counts. No antigen is known for it. The entry originates in a study of CD8 T cells in ankylosing spondylitis. In germline, CDR1 is KGHDR, CDR2 SFDVKD. J gave up 3 bases and V 2 bases, and 3 bases lay outside the gene matches. The CDR3 contains 15 residues. Study-level findings and limits: A TCR beta motif of 7 to 9 highly homologous variants seemed to mark ankylosing spondylitis blood.

TCRdb independently ran MiXCR on the 5' RACE reads; one entry per CDR3 protein. The sample has about 540,000 distinct CDR3 sequences, roughly an eighth seen once. The specimen was blood, either unsorted or a sorted T cell fraction (not recorded which). This chain links TRBV24-1 with TRBJ2-5; TRBD2 matches 9 bases. The TCR comes from a male donor with ankylosing spondylitis. The CDR3 sequence: CATSDSGGREETQYF. The DNA of the CDR3 is TGTGCCACCAGTGATTCTGGCGGGAGGGAAGAGACCCAGTACTTC.